This TCR beta chain was sequenced in a study of cytomegalovirus exposure and HLA in healthy donors. Looking at the study overall: Early released data had 80 million or so unique TCRs, all coming from HLA-typed donors.

60 Vbeta and 13 Jbeta primers were used in PCR. As originally analysed: In a later analysis, 10 million to 11 million of some 80 million unique beta chains occurred in at least two donors. Assay used: immunoSEQ multiplex PCR; TCRdb lists only in-frame clones, some missing. Clonal size and the V and J genes are those of that table, whereas D and trimming came from the DNA. This table holds approximately 220,000 clones, roughly 87% found once. Regarding donors, all were healthy bone marrow donors. The clonotype was recovered from a man aged 40-50 years in good health and CMV-seropositive. Sequencing used PBMCs.

CDR3 residues: CASSSPTGRGYTF. CDR3 nucleotide sequence: TGTGCCAGCAGCTCACCGACAGGCCGCGGCTACACCTTC. V and J are TRBV7-9 and TRBJ1-2, with a possible D match to TRBD1 (6 bases). Trimming cost V 4 bases and J 8 bases, with 14 bases left between them. This CDR3 region has 13 residues. CDR1 and CDR2 from the germline V gene are SEHNR and FQNEAQ (reference sequence).